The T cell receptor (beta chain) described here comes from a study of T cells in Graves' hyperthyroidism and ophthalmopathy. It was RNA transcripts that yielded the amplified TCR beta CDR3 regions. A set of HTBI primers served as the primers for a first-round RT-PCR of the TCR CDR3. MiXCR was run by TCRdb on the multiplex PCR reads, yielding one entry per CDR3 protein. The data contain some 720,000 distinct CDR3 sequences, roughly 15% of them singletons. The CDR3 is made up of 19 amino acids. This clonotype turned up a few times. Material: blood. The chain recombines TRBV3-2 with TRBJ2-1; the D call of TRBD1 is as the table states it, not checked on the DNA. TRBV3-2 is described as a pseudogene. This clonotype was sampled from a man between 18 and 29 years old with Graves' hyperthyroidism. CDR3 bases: TGTGCCAGCAGCCAAGTCCTTGTTCCGACAGGGCCAGTCTACAATGAGCAGTTCTTC. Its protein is CASSQVLVPTGPVYNEQFF.